The clone carrying this T cell receptor beta chain was observed many times. The antigen remains undetermined. At one boundary the junction diverges from the germline segment, which might be a read error. TCRdb re-called the RACE reads through MiXCR, storing one row per CDR3 protein. The sample has 80,000 to 100,000 distinct CDR3 sequences; 7.5% to 9.5% are singletons. This entry belongs to a study of human T cells and chemical hapten exposure. Study-level information: Read at 6 days, the patch tests placed 0.01% DPC on the upper back.

Noted time point: patch test 1, 2 weeks after DPC sensitization. Specified treatment: therapeutic diphenylcyclopropenone sensitization with weekly scalp DPC. The length of the CDR3 is 15 residues. CDR1 and CDR2 from the germline V gene are ENHRY and SYGVKD. Findings of the study overall: The presence of alopecia in the donors means their immune response may differ from healthy people's. Sensitizing with DPC caused no change in TCRs above 1 in 1000 frequency.

The source is a woman aged 25 to 39 with alopecia areata. Some clones in this sample may be carry-over from other donors' samples. This chain links TRBV10-3 with TRBJ1-6; 7 positions agree with TRBD1. The sample was whole blood, taken in connection with sensitization to the hapten diphenylcyclopropenone (DPC). The CDR3 nucleotides read TGTGCCACCAGTATGAGGACAGGACCCCTTTCACCCCTCCACTTT. Translating it yields CATSMRTGPLSPLHF.